The source of this T cell receptor (beta chain) is a study of long-term antiretroviral therapy in people with HIV. General observations from the study: HIV repertoires spanned narrower CDR3 length ranges than controls.

At minimum, one pre-ART and two post-ART PBMC samples were obtained from each donor. Survey-level resolution applied to immunoSEQ assay v3.0. The method was immunoSEQ multiplex PCR; TCRdb's version includes in-frame clones alone and lacks a portion of them. Seen here are 20,000 to 30,000 clones, around 85% observed once, and the top ten hold around 6%. As to this clone: As yet, its antigen is unknown.

Germline lookup yields CDR1 SGHAT and CDR2 FQNNGV. The ends were cut back, 1 base at V and 0 bases at J, with 12 bases in the middle. The CDR3 sequence is 17 residues long. This sequence joins TRBV11-2 and TRBJ2-2; D is undetermined. This TCR derives from a man aged 25 to 45 with HIV. The sample consisted of unsorted PBMCs, taken 0.7 years before starting antiretroviral therapy. The CDR3 loop is CASSLGVPITNTGELFF. Here the CDR3 DNA reads TGTGCCAGCAGCTTAGGGGTTCCTATAACGAACACCGGGGAGCTGTTTTTT.